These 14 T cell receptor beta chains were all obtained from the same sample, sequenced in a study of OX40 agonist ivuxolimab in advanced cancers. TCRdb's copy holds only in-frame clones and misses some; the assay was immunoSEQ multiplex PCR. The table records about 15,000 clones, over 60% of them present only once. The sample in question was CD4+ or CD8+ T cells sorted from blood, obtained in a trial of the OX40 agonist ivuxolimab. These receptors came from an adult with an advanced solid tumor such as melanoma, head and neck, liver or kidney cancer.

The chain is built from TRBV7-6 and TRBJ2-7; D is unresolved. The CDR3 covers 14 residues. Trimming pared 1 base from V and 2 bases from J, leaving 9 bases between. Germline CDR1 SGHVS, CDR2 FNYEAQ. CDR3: CASSLGGTPYEQYF. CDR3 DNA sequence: TGTGCCAGCAGCTTAGGAGGTACCCCCTACGAGCAGTACTTC.

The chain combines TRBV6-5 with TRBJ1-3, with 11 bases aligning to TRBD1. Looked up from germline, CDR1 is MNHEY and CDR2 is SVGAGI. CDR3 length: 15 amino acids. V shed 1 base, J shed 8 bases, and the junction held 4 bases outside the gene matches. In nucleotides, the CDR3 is TGTGCCAGCAGTTACTTCGGACAGGGGGCCGACACCATATATTTT. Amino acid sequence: CASSYFGQGADTIYF.

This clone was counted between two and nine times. The DNA of the CDR3 is TGTGCCAGCAGCTTCCTACCCGCTAACACCGGGGAGCTGTTTTTT. Translating it yields CASSFLPANTGELFF. The chain couples TRBV7-8 to TRBJ2-2; no clear D. Trimming removed 3 bases at V and 2 bases at J, with 10 bases between. CDR1 and CDR2 from the germline V gene are SGHVS and FQNEAQ. CDR3 length equals 15 residues.

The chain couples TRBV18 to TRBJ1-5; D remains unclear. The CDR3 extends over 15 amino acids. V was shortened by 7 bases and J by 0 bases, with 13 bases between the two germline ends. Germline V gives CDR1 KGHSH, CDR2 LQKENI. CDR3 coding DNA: TGTGCCAGCTTACACACATTATATAGCAATCAGCCCCAGCATTTT. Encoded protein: CASLHTLYSNQPQHF.

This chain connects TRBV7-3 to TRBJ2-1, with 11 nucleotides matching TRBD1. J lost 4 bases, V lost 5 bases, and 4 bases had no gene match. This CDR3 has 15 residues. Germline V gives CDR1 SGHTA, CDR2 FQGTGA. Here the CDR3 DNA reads TGTGCCAGCAGCCTAGGACAGGGGGCGTACAATGAGCAGTTCTTC. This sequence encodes CASSLGQGAYNEQFF.

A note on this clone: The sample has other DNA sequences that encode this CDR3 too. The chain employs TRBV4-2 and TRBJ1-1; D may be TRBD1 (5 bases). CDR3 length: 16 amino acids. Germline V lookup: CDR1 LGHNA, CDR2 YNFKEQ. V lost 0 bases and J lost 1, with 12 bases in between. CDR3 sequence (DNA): TGTGCCAGCAGCCAAGAGGGCACAGGAAGGAACACTGAAGCTTTCTTT. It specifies CASSQEGTGRNTEAFF.

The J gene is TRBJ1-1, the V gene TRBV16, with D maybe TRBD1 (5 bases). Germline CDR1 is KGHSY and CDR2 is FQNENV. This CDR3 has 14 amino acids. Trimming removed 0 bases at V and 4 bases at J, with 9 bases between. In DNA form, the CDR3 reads TGTGCCAGCAGCCAATCCAGGGTAGGCACTGAAGCTTTCTTT. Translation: CASSQSRVGTEAFF.

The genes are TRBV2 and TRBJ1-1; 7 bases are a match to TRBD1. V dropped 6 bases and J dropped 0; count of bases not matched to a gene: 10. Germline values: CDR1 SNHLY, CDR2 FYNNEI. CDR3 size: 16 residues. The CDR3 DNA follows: TGTGCCAGCAGGATTCGAGGGGGGACAGTGAACACTGAAGCTTTCTTT. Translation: CASRIRGGTVNTEAFF. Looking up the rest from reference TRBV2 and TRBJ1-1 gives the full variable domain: EPEVTQTPSHQVTQMGQEVILRCVPISNHLYFYWYRQILGQKVEFLVSFYNNEISEKSEIFDDQFSVERPDGSNFTLKIRSTKLEDSAMYFCASRIRGGTVNTEAFFGQGTRLTVV.

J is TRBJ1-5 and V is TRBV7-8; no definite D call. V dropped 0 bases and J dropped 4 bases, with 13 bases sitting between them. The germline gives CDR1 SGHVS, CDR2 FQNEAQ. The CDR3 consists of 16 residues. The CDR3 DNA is TGTGCCAGCAGCTTAGCGGTGCCGGCAGCGAATCAGCCCCAGCATTTT. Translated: CASSLAVPAANQPQHF. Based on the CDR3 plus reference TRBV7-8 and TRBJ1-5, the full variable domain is GAGVSQSPRYKVAKRGQDVALRCDPISGHVSLFWYQQALGQGPEFLTYFQNEAQLDKSGLPSDRFFAERPEGSVSTLKIQRTQQEDSAVYLCASSLAVPAANQPQHFGDGTRLSIL.

The DNA of the CDR3 is TGTGCCAGCAGCCGAGGAATTCAGCCCCAGCATTTT. The encoded protein is CASSRGIQPQHF. V usage is TRBV4-2 and J usage is TRBJ1-5, with D uncertain. This CDR3 contains 12 residues. CDR1 and CDR2 (germline): LGHNA, YNFKEQ. V lost 4 bases and J 6 bases, leaving 7 bases between the germline ends.

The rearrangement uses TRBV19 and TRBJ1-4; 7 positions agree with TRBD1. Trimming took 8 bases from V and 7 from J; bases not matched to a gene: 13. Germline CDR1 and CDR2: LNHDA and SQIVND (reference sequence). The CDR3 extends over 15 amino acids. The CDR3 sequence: CASRLRAGGVEKLFF. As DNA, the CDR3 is TGTGCCAGTCGCCTAAGGGCAGGGGGTGTTGAAAAACTGTTTTTT.

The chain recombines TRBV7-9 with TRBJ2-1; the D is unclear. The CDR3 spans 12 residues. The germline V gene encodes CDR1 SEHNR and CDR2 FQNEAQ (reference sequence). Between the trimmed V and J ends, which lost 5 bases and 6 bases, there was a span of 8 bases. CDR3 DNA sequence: TGTGCCAGCAGCCTAGTGGGCAATGAGCAGTTCTTC. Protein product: CASSLVGNEQFF.

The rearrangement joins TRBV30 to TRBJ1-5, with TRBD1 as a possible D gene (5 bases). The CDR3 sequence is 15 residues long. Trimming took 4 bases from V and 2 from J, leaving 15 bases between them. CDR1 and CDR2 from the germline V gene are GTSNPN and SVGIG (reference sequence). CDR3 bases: TGTGCCTGGAACCCCGGCCGGGGGGGCAATCAGCCCCAGCATTTT. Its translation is CAWNPGRGGNQPQHF.

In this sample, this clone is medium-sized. The CDR3 DNA follows: TGTGCCAGCAGCTTGGCGGGGCTAGCGAGGGGGGAGACCCAGTACTTC. It is translated as CASSLAGLARGETQYF. The gene calls are TRBV5-4 and TRBJ2-5; D possibly uses TRBD1 or TRBD2 (6 bases each). The germline V gene has CDR1 SGHNT and CDR2 YYREEE (reference sequence). The V and J ends lost 0 bases and 5 bases respectively, with 17 bases between them. The CDR3 consists of 16 residues.